These T cell receptor beta chains were read from a single sample in a study of blood T cell repertoires in COVID-19. Repertoires were generated with immunoSEQ multiplex PCR, while TCRdb's copy carries only in-frame clones and drops some. This table holds over 200,000 clones, 89% found once. Sequencing was performed on peripheral blood. The receptors derive from a woman between 40 and 55 years old with acute or convalescent COVID-19. Both conserved end residues are trimmed from each CDR3.

v_call cdr3_aa
TRBV24-1 ATSVSTGGGLYGYT
TRBV2 ASSDQSPNQPQH
TRBV5-1 ASSPGGARNEKLF
TRBV11-2 ASSPPGELFAGELF
TRBV24-1 ATSDFRGSPLH
TRBV7-2 ASSPSWGGGGYT
TRBV3-1/TRBV3-2 ASSSGLAKNIQY
TRBV18 ASSPTRQGIDEQF
TRBV12-3/TRBV12-4 ASSLDRVEY
TRBV5-1 AIGSNGQVNYGYT
TRBV5-1 ASSLAFRTGSTDTQY
TRBV25-1 ASSARVTNEKLF
TRBV5-4 ASSIPGGTEAF
TRBV3-1/TRBV3-2 ASSRTSGINEQF
TRBV19 ASSITAGTGYYT
TRBV5-1 ASSLAWGDTIY
TRBV6-1 ASSDTGGAGNTIY
TRBV4-1 ASSQEGGWGYT
TRBV10-1 ASSKDREGTEETQY
TRBV10-1 ASRGSGTGELF